This T cell receptor (beta chain) was retrieved from a study of blood T cell repertoires in COVID-19. The wider study: The cDNA or gDNA used as material had been derived from T cells, B-cell-depleted T cells, or PBMCs.

This CDR3 contains 17 residues. Germline assignment: CDR1 SNHLY and CDR2 FYNNEI. V lost 2 bases to trimming and J lost 4 bases; unmatched junction nucleotides: 11. Only in-frame clones appear in the TCRdb table, and some are missing; sequencing was by immunoSEQ multiplex PCR. The data hold some 220,000 clones, with 80% to 85% observed a single time. The sequenced sample was peripheral blood. The clonotype originates from a woman aged 55-69 years with acute or convalescent COVID-19. The chain recombines TRBV2 with TRBJ1-2; TRBD1 matches at 9 bases. The DNA for the CDR3 is TGTGCCAGCAGTGAATTAGGCGTGGACAGGGGTATCTATGGCTACACCTTC. Translation gives CASSELGVDRGIYGYTF.